This TCR beta chain is drawn from a study of OX40 agonist ivuxolimab in advanced cancers. About the research overall: Antecedent anti-PD-1, anti-PD-L1 or anti-CTLA-4 therapy was permissible, with 30% to 50% having received some. Study findings and constraints: Among some nonresponders, normalized T-cell clonal expansion was also low.

This clone was seen only a few times. Its antigen is not known. The method was immunoSEQ multiplex PCR; TCRdb's version includes in-frame clones alone and lacks a portion of them. The sample comprises around 99,000 clones, 85% to 95% of which are singletons, and approximately 1.2% rests with the top ten. With 2 bases removed from V and 8 bases from J, the gap between germline ends came to 15 bases. CDR3 length: 14 residues. Germline V gene sequence: CDR1 LGHNT, CDR2 FRNRAP. This TCR came from an adult with an advanced solid tumor such as melanoma, head and neck, liver or kidney cancer. This chain links TRBV12-5 with TRBJ1-2, with D possibly matching TRBD1 (5 bases). The sequencing here drew on CD4+ or CD8+ T cells sorted from blood, taken in a trial of the OX40 agonist ivuxolimab. Written as DNA, the CDR3 is TGTGCTAGTGGTTTGTCCCGCATGGGGGTCGGCTACACCTTC. This gives the protein CASGLSRMGVGYTF.